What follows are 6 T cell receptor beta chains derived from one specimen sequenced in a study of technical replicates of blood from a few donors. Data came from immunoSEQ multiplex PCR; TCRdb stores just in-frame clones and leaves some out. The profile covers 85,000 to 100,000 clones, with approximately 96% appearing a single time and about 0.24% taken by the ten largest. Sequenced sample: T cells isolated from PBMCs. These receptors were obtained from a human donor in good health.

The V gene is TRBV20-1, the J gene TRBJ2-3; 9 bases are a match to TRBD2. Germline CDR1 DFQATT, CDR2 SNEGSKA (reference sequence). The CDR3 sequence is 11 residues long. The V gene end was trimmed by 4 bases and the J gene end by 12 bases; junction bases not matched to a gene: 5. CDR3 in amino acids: CSANPGLAQYF. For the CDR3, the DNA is TGCAGTGCTAACCCGGGACTAGCACAGTATTTT.

The CDR3 DNA follows: TGTGCCAGCAGCTTCGAGGGCTACGAGCAGTACTTC. Its translation is CASSFEGYEQYF. The chain uses TRBV7-9 and TRBJ2-7; TRBD2 might be the D (5 bases). Trimming took off 3 bases at V and 3 bases at J, with 6 bases between the two ends. The CDR3 spans 12 residues. Per germline, CDR1 SEHNR and CDR2 FQNEAQ (reference sequence). The entire variable domain, with the rest obtained from reference TRBV7-9 and TRBJ2-7, is as follows: DTGVSQNPRHKITKRGQNVTFRCDPISEHNRLYWYRQTLGQGPEFLTYFQNEAQLEKSRLLSDRFSAERPKGSFSTLEIQRTEQGDSAMYLCASSFEGYEQYFGPGTRLTVT.

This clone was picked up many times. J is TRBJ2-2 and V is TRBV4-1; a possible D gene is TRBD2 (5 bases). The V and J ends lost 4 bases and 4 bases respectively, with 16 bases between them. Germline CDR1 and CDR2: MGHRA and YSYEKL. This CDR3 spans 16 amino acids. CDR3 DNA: TGCGCCAGCAGCCTCGCACCCGGGGTCGGCACCGGGGAGCTGTTTTTT. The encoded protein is CASSLAPGVGTGELFF.

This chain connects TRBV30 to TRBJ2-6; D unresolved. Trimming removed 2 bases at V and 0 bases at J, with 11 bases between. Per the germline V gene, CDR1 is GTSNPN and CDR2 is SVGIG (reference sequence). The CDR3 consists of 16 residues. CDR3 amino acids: CAWSPSRSSGANVLTF. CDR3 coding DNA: TGTGCCTGGAGTCCCTCTAGGAGCTCTGGGGCCAACGTCCTGACTTTC.

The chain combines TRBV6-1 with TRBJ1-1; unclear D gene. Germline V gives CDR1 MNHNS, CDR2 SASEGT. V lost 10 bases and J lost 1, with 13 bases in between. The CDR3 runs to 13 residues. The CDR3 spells CANAKARNTEAFF. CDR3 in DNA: TGTGCCAACGCGAAAGCAAGGAACACTGAAGCTTTCTTT.

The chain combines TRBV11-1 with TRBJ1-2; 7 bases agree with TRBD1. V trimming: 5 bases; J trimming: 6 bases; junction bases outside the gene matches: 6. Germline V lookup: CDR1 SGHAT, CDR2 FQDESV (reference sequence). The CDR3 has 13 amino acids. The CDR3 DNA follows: TGTGCCAGCAGCCCGGAGACAGGGAATGGCTACACCTTC. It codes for CASSPETGNGYTF.